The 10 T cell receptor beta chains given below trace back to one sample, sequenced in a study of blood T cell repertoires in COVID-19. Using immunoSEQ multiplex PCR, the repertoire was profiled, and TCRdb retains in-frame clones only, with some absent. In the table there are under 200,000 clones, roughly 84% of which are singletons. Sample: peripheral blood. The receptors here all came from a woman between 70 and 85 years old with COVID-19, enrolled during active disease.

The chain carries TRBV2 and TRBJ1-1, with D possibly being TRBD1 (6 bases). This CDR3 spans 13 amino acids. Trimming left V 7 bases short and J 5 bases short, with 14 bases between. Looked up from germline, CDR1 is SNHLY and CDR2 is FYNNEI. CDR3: CASTSEQGTEAFF. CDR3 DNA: TGTGCCAGCACCTCAGAACAGGGAACTGAAGCTTTCTTT.

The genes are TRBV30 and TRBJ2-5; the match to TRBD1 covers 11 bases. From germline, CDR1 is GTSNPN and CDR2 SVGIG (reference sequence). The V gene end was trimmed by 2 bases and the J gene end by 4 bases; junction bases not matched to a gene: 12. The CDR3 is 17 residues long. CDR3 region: CAWSPLLPGTGGETQYF. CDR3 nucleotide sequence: TGTGCCTGGAGTCCATTACTTCCCGGGACAGGGGGAGAGACCCAGTACTTC.

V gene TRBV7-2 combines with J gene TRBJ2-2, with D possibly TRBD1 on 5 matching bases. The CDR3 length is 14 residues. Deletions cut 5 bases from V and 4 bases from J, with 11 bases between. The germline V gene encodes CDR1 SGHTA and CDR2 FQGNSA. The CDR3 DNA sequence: TGTGCCAGCAGCAGAGACAGTAGCACCGGGGAGCTGTTTTTT. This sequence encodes CASSRDSSTGELFF. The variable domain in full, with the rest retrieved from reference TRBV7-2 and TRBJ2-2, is GAGVSQSPSNKVTEKGKDVELRCDPISGHTALYWYRQSLGQGLEFLIYFQGNSAPDKSGLPSDRFSAERTGGSVSTLTIQRTQQEDSAVYLCASSRDSSTGELFFGEGSRLTVL.

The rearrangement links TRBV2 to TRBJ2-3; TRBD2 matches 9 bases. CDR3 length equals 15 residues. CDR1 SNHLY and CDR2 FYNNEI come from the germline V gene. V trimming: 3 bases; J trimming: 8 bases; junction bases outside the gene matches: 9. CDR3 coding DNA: TGTGCCAGCAGTGAGCGCGGTAGCGGGAGCCTTACGCAGTATTTT. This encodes CASSERGSGSLTQYF.

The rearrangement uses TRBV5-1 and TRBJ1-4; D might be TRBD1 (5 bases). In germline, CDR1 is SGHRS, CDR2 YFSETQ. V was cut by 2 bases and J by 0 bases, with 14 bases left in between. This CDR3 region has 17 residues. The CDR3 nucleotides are TGCGCCAGCAGCTTCGTCGGCAGGGCCACAACTAATGAAAAACTGTTTTTT. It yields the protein CASSFVGRATTNEKLFF.

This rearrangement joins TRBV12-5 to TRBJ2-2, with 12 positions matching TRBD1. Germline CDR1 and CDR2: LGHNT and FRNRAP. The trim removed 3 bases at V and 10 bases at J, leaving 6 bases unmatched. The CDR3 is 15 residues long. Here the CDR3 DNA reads TGTGCTAGTGGTTTTACCGGGACAGGGGGCCAGGAGCTGTTTTTT. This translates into CASGFTGTGGQELFF.

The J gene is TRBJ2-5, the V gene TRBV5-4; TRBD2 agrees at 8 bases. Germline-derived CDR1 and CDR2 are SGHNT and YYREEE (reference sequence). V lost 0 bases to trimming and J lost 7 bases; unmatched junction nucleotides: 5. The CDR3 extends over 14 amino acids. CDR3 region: CASSLGTSGGTQYF. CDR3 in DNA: TGTGCCAGCAGCTTGGGTACTAGCGGTGGGACCCAGTACTTC.

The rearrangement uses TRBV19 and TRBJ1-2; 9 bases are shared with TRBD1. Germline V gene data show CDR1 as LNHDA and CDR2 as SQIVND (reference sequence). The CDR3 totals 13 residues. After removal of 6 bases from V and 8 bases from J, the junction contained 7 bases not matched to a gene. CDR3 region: CASSLQGAGGYTF. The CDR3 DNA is TGTGCCAGTAGCCTACAGGGGGCTGGCGGCTACACCTTC.

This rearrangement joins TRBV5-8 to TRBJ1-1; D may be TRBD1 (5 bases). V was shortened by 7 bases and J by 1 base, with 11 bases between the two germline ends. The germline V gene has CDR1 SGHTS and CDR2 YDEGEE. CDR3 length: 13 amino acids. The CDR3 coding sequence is TGTGCCAGCCGGGGGGTACCGAACACTGAAGCTTTCTTT. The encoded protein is CASRGVPNTEAFF. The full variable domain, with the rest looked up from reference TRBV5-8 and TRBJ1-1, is EAGVTQSPTHLIKTRGQQATLRCSPISGHTSVYWYQQALGLGLQFLLWYDEGEERNRGNFPPRFSGRQFPNYSSELNVNALELEDSALYLCASRGVPNTEAFFGQGTRLTVV.

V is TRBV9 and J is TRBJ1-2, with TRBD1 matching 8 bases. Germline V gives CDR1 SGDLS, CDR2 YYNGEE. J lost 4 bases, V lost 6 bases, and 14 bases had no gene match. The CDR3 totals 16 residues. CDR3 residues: CASKLFGSQGGYGYTF. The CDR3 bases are TGTGCCAGCAAGCTTTTTGGGTCACAGGGGGGCTATGGCTACACCTTC.